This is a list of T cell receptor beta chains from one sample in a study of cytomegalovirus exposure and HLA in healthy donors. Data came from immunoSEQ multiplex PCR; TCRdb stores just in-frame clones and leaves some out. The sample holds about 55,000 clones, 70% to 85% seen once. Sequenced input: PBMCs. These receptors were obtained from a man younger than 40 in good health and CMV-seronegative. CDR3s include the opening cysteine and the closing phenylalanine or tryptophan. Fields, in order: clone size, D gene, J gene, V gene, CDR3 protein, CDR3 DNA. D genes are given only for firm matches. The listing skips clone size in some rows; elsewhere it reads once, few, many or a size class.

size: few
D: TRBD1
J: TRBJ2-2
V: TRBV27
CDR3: CASSATGLGGELFF
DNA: TGTGCCAGCAGTGCGACAGGGCTAGGCGGGGAGCTGTTTTTT

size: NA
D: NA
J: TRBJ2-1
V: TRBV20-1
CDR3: CSAPREYEQFF
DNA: TGCAGTGCTCCTCGGGAGTATGAGCAGTTCTTC

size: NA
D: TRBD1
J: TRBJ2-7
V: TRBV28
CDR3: CASSLTRDRDSPYEQYF
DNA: TGTGCCAGCAGTTTAACCAGAGACAGGGATTCGCCCTACGAGCAGTACTTC

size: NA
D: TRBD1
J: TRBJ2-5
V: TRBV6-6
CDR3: CASRLRDRGGGGQYF
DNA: TGTGCCAGCAGACTCCGGGACAGGGGCGGTGGGGGCCAGTACTTC

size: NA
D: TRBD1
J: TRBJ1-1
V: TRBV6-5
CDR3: CASSPGQGLNTEAFF
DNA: TGTGCCAGCAGTCCGGGACAGGGTTTGAACACTGAAGCTTTCTTT

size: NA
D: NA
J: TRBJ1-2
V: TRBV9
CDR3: CASSVGGTSYGYTF
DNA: TGTGCCAGCAGCGTAGGAGGCACGAGCTATGGCTACACCTTC

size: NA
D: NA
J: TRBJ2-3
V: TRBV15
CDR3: CATSRASTDTQYF
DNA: TGTGCCACCAGCAGAGCTAGCACAGATACGCAGTATTTT

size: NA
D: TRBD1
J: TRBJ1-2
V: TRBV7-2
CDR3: CASSLGQGANYGYTF
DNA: TGTGCCAGCAGCTTAGGTCAGGGGGCGAACTATGGCTACACCTTC

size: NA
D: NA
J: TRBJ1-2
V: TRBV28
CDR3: CASRAYGYTF
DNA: TGTGCCAGCAGGGCCTATGGCTACACCTTC

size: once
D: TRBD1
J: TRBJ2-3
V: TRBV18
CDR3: CASLPGTGTDTQYF
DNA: TGTGCCAGCTTACCGGGGACAGGGACAGATACGCAGTATTTT

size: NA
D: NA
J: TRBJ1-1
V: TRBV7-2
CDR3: CASRWGEDTEAFF
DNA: TGTGCCAGCAGATGGGGAGAGGACACTGAAGCTTTCTTT

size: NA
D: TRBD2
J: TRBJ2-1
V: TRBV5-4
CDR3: CASSLGGTSNANEQFF
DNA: TGTGCCAGCAGCTTGGGCGGGACTAGCAACGCCAATGAGCAGTTCTTC

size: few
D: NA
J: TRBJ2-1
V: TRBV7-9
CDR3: CASSLAGEALKQFF
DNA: TGTGCCAGCAGCTTAGCTGGAGAGGCCCTAAAGCAGTTCTTC

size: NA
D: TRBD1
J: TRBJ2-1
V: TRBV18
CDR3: CASSPRTGGSSYNEQFF
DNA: TGTGCCAGCTCACCACGGACAGGGGGTAGTTCATACAATGAGCAGTTCTTC

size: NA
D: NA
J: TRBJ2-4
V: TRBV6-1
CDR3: CASSEGRGSGGIQYF
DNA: TGTGCCAGCAGTGAAGGGCGGGGTAGTGGCGGCATTCAGTACTTC

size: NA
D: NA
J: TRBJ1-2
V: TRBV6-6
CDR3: CASSDHSRTANYGYTF
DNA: TGTGCCAGCAGCGACCACTCAAGGACAGCTAACTATGGCTACACCTTC

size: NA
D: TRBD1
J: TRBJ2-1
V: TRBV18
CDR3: CASSPPGGGYEQFF
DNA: TGTGCCAGCTCACCACCAGGGGGCGGGTATGAGCAGTTCTTC

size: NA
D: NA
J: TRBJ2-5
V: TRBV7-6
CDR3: CASSIFRGSETQYF
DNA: TGTGCCAGCAGCATCTTTAGGGGGTCAGAGACCCAGTACTTC

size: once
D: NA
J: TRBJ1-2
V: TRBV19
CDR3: CASSISGRNYGYTF
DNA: TGTGCCAGTAGTATTTCAGGCCGTAACTATGGCTACACCTTC

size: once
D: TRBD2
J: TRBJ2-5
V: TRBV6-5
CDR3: CASSYSRITSGRTPDF
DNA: TGTGCCAGCAGTTACTCGAGGATCACTAGCGGGAGAACGCCAGACTTC

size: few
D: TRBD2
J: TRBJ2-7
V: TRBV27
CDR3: CASGLAGGPYEQYF
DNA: TGTGCCAGCGGACTAGCGGGGGGGCCCTACGAGCAGTACTTC

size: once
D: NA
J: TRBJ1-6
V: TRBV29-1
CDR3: CSGHINSPLHF
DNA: TGCAGCGGGCACATTAATTCACCCCTCCACTTT

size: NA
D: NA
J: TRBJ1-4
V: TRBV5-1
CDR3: CASSLGGGRTNEKLFF
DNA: TGCGCCAGCAGCTTGGGGGGAGGAAGAACTAATGAAAAACTGTTTTTT

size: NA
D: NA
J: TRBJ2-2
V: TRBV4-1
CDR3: CASSQDSVPTVLNAGELFF
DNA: TGCGCCAGCAGCCAAGACTCGGTGCCAACGGTACTTAACGCCGGGGAGCTGTTTTTT

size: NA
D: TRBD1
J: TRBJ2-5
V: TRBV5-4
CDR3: CASSFGQGSGVRETQYF
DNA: TGTGCCAGCAGCTTCGGACAGGGGAGCGGGGTTAGAGAGACCCAGTACTTC

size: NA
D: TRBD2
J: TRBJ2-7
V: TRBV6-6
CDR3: CASSYAGTSLHEQYF
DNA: TGTGCCAGCAGTTATGCCGGGACTAGCCTACACGAGCAGTACTTC

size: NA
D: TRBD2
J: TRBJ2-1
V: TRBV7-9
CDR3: CASSLRAGDGEQFF
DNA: TGTGCCAGCAGCTTACGAGCGGGAGATGGTGAGCAGTTCTTC

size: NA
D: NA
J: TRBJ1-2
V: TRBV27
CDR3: CASIVVTGPYGYTF
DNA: TGTGCCAGCATCGTTGTAACAGGGCCCTATGGCTACACCTTC

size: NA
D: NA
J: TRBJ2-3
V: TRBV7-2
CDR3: CASSFYTDTQYF
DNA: TGTGCCAGCAGCTTTTACACAGATACGCAGTATTTT

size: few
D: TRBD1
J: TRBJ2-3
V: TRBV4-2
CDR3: CASSQAPGQGTGADTQYF
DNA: TGTGCCAGCAGCCAAGCCCCGGGACAGGGGACTGGTGCAGATACGCAGTATTTT

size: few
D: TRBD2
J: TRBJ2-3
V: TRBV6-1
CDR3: CASSGTSGGADTQYF
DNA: TGTGCCAGCAGTGGGACTAGCGGGGGGGCAGATACGCAGTATTTT

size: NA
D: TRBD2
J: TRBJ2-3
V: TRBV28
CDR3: CASRPRLAGGPSSTDTQYF
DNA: TGTGCCAGCAGGCCAAGACTAGCGGGGGGGCCTAGTAGCACAGATACGCAGTATTTT

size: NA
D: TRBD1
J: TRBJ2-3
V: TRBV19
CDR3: CASSSGQETDTQYF
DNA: TGTGCCAGTAGTTCGGGACAGGAAACAGATACGCAGTATTTT

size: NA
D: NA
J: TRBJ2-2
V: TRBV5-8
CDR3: CASSLGTGPGELFF
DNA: TGTGCCAGCAGCTTGGGCACGGGTCCCGGGGAGCTGTTTTTT

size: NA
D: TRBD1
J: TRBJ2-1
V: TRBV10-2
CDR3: CASSSGGSSSYNEQFF
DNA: TGCGCCAGCAGTTCAGGGGGCTCAAGCTCCTACAATGAGCAGTTCTTC

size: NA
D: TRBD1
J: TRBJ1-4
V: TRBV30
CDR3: CAWSPGQGNEKLFF
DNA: TGTGCCTGGAGCCCGGGACAGGGAAATGAAAAACTGTTTTTT

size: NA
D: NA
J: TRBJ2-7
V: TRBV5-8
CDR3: CASSSTGYEQYF
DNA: TGTGCCAGCAGCTCGACAGGTTACGAGCAGTACTTC

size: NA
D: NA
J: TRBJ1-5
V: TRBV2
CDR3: CASSEGYSNQPQHF
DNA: TGTGCCAGCAGTGAAGGTTATAGCAATCAGCCCCAGCATTTT

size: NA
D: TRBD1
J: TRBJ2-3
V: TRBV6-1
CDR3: CASRTGTGFTDTQYF
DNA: TGTGCCAGCAGAACCGGGACAGGTTTCACAGATACGCAGTATTTT

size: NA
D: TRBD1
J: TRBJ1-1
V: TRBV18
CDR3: CASSPRTGMEAFF
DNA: TGTGCCAGCTCACCACGGACAGGGATGGAAGCTTTCTTT

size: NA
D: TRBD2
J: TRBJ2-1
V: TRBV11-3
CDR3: CASSLDQSGGANNEQFF
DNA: TGTGCCAGCAGCTTAGATCAAAGCGGGGGGGCCAATAATGAGCAGTTCTTC

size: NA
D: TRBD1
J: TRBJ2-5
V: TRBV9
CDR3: CASSTPRTGSETQYF
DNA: TGTGCCAGCAGCACCCCCCGGACAGGGTCAGAGACCCAGTACTTC

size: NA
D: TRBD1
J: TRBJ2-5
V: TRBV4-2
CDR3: CASSQLLGQGGETQYF
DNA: TGTGCCAGCAGCCAACTATTGGGACAGGGCGGGGAGACCCAGTACTTC

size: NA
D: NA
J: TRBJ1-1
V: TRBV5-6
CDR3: CASSWGRLYTEAFF
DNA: TGTGCCAGCAGCTGGGGGCGGTTGTACACTGAAGCTTTCTTT

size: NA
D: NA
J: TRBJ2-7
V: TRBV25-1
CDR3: CASSESRPPYEQYF
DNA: TGTGCCAGCAGTGAATCCAGGCCCCCCTACGAGCAGTACTTC

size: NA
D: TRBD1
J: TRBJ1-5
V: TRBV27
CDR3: CASREAGQGSQPQHF
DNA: TGTGCCAGCCGGGAAGCGGGACAGGGCAGCCAGCCCCAGCATTTT

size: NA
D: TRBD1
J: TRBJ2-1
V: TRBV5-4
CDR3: CASSWLPGQGADEQFF
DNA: TGTGCCAGCAGCTGGCTACCGGGACAGGGGGCCGATGAGCAGTTCTTC

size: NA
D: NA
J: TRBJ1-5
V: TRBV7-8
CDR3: CASSLARAGGDQPQHF
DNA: TGTGCCAGCAGCTTAGCTCGGGCCGGGGGTGATCAGCCCCAGCATTTT

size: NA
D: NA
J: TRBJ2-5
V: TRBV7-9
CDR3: CASRMIGETQYF
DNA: TGTGCCAGCAGAATGATCGGGGAGACCCAGTACTTC

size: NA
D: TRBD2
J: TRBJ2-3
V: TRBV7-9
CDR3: CASSSPGLAGGLDTQYF
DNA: TGTGCCAGCAGCTCCCCGGGACTAGCGGGAGGCCTAGATACGCAGTATTTT